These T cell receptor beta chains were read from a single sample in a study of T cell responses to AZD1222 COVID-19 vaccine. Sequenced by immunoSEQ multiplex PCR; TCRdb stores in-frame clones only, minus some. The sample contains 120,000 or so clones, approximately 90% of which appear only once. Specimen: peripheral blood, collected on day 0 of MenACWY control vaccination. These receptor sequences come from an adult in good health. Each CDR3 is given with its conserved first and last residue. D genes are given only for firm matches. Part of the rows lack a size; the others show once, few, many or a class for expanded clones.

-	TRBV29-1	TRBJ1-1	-	CSVEGALNTEAFF	TGCAGCGTTGAAGGGGCCTTGAACACTGAAGCTTTCTTT
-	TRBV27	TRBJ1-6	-	CASSSERGGSTPLHF	TGTGCCAGCAGTTCAGAAAGGGGGGGGAGTACACCCCTCCACTTT
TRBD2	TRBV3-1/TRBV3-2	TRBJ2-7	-	CATGLAGIYEQYF	TGTGCCACGGGGCTAGCGGGAATCTACGAGCAGTACTTC
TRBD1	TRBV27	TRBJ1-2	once	CASSYADREYGYTF	TGTGCCAGCAGTTACGCGGACAGGGAATATGGCTACACCTTC
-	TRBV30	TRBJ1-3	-	CAWSRGQVGGNTIYF	TGTGCCTGGAGCCGGGGGCAGGTCGGGGGAAACACCATATATTTT
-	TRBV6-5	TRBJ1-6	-	CASRGRKLGDSPLHF	TGTGCCAGCAGGGGACGGAAACTTGGGGATTCACCCCTCCACTTT
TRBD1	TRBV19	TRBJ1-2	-	CASSDQGGNYGYTF	TGTGCCAGTAGTGACCAGGGGGGAAACTATGGCTACACCTTC
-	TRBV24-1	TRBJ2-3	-	CATSEDERMPDTQYF	TGTGCCACCAGTGAGGATGAGCGAATGCCAGATACGCAGTATTTT
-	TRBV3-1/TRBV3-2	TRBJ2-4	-	CASSQGIPQGSTGNIQYF	TGTGCCAGCAGCCAAGGGATCCCCCAGGGCTCGACGGGGAACATTCAGTACTTC
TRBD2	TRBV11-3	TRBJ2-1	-	CASKGSGKSYNEQFF	TGTGCCAGCAAAGGTAGCGGGAAGTCCTACAATGAGCAGTTCTTC
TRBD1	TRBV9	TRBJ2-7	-	CASRPRDRASNLLPNRVREQYF	TGTGCCAGCAGACCCCGGGACAGGGCTTCGAACCTGCTCCCCAACAGGGTTAGGGAGCAGTACTTC
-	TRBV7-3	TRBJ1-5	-	CASSLPRMGRISNQPQHF	TGTGCCAGCAGCTTACCGAGGATGGGGAGGATCAGCAATCAGCCCCAGCATTTT
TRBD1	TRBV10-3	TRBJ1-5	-	CAIRGQGGNQPQHF	TGTGCCATCAGAGGACAGGGAGGCAATCAGCCCCAGCATTTT
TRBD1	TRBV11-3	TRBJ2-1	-	CASSFSGTGNNEQFF	TGTGCCAGCAGCTTTTCCGGGACAGGAAACAATGAGCAGTTCTTC
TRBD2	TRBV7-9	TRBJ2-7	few	CASSLASGNIKGYEQYF	TGTGCCAGCAGCTTGGCTAGCGGGAATATAAAGGGGTACGAGCAGTACTTC
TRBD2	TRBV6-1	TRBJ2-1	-	CASSEAAGGRNEQFF	TGTGCCAGCAGTGAAGCAGCGGGAGGCAGAAATGAGCAGTTCTTC
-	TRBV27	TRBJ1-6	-	CASSSAGTTYNSPLHF	TGTGCCAGCAGTTCAGCAGGAACGACCTATAATTCACCCCTCCACTTT
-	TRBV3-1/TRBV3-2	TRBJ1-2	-	CASSLTNYGYTF	TGTGCCAGCAGCCTCACAAACTATGGCTACACCTTC
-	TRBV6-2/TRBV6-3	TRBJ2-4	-	CASSYSQGNQYF	TGTGCCAGCAGTTACTCCCAGGGTAACCAGTACTTC
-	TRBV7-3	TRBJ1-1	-	CASSLMGMNTEAFF	TGTGCCAGCAGCTTAATGGGAATGAACACTGAAGCTTTCTTT
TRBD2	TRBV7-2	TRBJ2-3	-	CASSFKLASDTQYF	TGTGCCAGCAGCTTTAAACTAGCGTCAGATACGCAGTATTTT
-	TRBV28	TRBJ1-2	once	CASSLGGSIGDYGYTF	TGTGCCAGCAGTTTAGGGGGCAGCATTGGGGACTATGGCTACACCTTC
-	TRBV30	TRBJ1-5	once	CAWSAGPRGQPQHF	TGTGCCTGGTCGGCCGGGCCCAGGGGACAGCCCCAGCATTTT
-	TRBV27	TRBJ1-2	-	CASSLQGQRTYGYTF	TGTGCCAGCAGTTTACAGGGACAACGGACCTATGGCTACACCTTC
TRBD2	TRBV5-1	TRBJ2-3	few	CASSFRTSGSADTQYF	TGCGCCAGCAGCTTCAGGACTAGCGGGTCGGCAGATACGCAGTATTTT
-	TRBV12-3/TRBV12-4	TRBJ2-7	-	CASSLEWGGQYF	TGTGCCAGCAGTTTAGAATGGGGAGGGCAGTACTTC
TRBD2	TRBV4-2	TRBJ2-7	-	CASSQDPTSDEQYF	TGTGCCAGCAGCCAAGATCCAACTAGCGACGAGCAGTACTTC
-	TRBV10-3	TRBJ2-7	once	CATVLGGEGYEQYF	TGTGCCACCGTTCTGGGTGGAGAGGGATACGAGCAGTACTTC
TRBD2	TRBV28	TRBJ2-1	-	CASSWTSGKGGSYNEQFF	TGTGCCAGCAGTTGGACTAGCGGGAAGGGAGGATCCTACAATGAGCAGTTCTTC
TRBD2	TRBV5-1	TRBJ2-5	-	CASSNMGTKNLETQYF	TGCGCCAGCAGCAATATGGGGACTAAAAACTTAGAGACCCAGTACTTC
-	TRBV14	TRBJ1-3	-	CASSHYGRGNTIYF	TGTGCCAGCAGCCACTACGGGCGGGGAAACACCATATATTTT
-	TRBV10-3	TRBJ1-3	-	CAISPGTTGNTIYF	TGTGCCATCAGTCCCGGGACAACCGGAAACACCATATATTTT
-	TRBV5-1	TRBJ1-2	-	CASSLLQGSYGYTF	TGCGCCAGCAGCTTGTTGCAGGGTTCCTATGGCTACACCTTC
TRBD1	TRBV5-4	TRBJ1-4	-	CASSLGSGTDEKLFF	TGTGCCAGCAGCTTGGGTTCCGGGACAGACGAAAAACTGTTTTTT
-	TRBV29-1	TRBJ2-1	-	CSVAKRATSYNEQFF	TGCAGCGTTGCAAAGCGGGCCACCTCCTACAATGAGCAGTTCTTC
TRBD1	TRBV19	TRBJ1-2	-	CASKGTGVVSGYTF	TGTGCCAGTAAAGGGACAGGGGTAGTCAGTGGCTACACCTTC
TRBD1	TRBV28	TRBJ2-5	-	CASRRQGGETQYF	TGTGCCAGCAGGCGACAGGGTGGCGAGACCCAGTACTTC
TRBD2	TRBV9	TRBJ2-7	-	CASSEGLAGVVGQYF	TGTGCCAGCAGCGAGGGACTAGCGGGAGTTGTCGGGCAGTACTTC
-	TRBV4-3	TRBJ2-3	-	CASSQEAWDTDTQYF	TGCGCCAGCAGCCAAGAAGCATGGGACACAGATACGCAGTATTTT
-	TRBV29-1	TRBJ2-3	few	CSVELVDTQYF	TGCAGCGTTGAACTGGTGGACACGCAGTATTTT
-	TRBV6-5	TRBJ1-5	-	CASSRSPGSNQPQHF	TGTGCCAGCAGTAGATCCCCCGGCAGCAATCAGCCCCAGCATTTT
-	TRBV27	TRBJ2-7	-	CASSLSGGEFEQYF	TGTGCCAGCAGTTTATCAGGGGGAGAATTCGAGCAGTACTTC
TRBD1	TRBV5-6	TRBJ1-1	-	CASSLRQGGFYSEAFF	TGTGCCAGCAGCTTACGGCAGGGGGGCTTTTATTCTGAAGCTTTCTTT
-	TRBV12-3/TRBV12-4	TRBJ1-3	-	CASSFRDGTIYF	TGTGCCAGCAGTTTCCGGGACGGCACCATATATTTT
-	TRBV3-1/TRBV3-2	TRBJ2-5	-	CASSPTPETQYF	TGTGCCAGCAGCCCGACTCCAGAGACCCAGTACTTC
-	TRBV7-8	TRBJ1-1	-	CASSLKSTEAFF	TGTGCCAGCAGCTTAAAATCCACTGAAGCTTTCTTT
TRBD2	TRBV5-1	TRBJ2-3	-	CASSLALASTDTQYF	TGCGCCAGCAGCTTGGCACTAGCGAGCACAGATACGCAGTATTTT
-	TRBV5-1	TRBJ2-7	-	CASSLGKGSYEQYF	TGCGCCAGCAGCTTGGGCAAGGGTTCCTACGAGCAGTACTTC
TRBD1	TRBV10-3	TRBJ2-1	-	CAISGGQGNYNEQFF	TGTGCCATCAGTGGAGGACAGGGGAACTACAATGAGCAGTTCTTC
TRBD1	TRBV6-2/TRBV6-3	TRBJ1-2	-	CASSTENVGTGAILDGYTF	TGTGCCAGCAGTACGGAGAACGTAGGGACAGGGGCCATTTTGGATGGCTACACCTTC
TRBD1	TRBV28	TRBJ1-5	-	CASSPGTGGFSNQPQHF	TGTGCCAGCAGCCCAGGGACAGGGGGCTTTAGCAATCAGCCCCAGCATTTT
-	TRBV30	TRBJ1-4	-	CAWSVMPQANEKLFF	TGTGCCTGGAGTGTAATGCCCCAAGCTAATGAAAAACTGTTTTTT